This T cell receptor (beta chain) was captured in a study of CD8+ T cells in alopecia areata. General study results and limits: Compared with normal scalp, lesional scalp had higher clonality and more expanded CD8+ clones.

Sorting separated CD4+ and CD8+ T cells out of PBMCs. This clone was observed a handful of times. Its antigen is currently unknown. Germline V gives CDR1 MGHDK, CDR2 SYGVNS. The CDR3 is 12 residues long. The V gene lost 4 bases and the J gene lost 15 bases, with 15 bases spanning the gap. Extracted RNA was reverse transcribed into cDNA, the sequencing template. TCRdb keeps only in-frame clones here, not all; method: immunoSEQ multiplex PCR. The table lists around 140,000 clones, around 51% of them singletons. The sequences come from CD4+ T cells sorted from blood, collected at week 0. The source of this sequence is a human donor with alopecia areata. The chain recombines TRBV25-1 with TRBJ1-4, with D unresolved. The CDR3 DNA is TGTGCCAGCAGTGTCAAGGCGGGTTGGATGTTTTTT. The encoded protein is CASSVKAGWMFF.